This entry lists 17 T cell receptor beta chains sequenced from one sample in a study of Ad26.COV2.S vaccination and SARS-CoV-2 variants. Treatment denoted: 15 to 20 received Ad26.COV2.S at low or high dose, single or two shots; roughly five received placebo; per-sample allocation not given. The study sampled participants on day 63 after the first vaccine or placebo injection. Measured with immunoSEQ multiplex PCR; TCRdb has only the in-frame clones, and not every one. The sample carries around 450,000 clones, approximately 88% recorded once. This sample comprised peripheral blood, obtained in a trial of Ad26.COV2.S vaccine versus placebo. The receptor source for this set is a person aged 18 to 59 who received the Ad26.COV2.S COVID-19 vaccine or a placebo.

This chain connects TRBV11-2 to TRBJ2-7; maybe TRBD1 (6 bases). V was shortened by 0 bases and J by 3 bases, with 12 bases between the two germline ends. Germline V gene data show CDR1 as SGHAT and CDR2 as FQNNGV. This CDR3 region has 15 residues. CDR3 sequence (DNA): TGTGCCAGCAGCTTAGAGAGGCAGGGGAACTACGAGCAGTACTTC. Its protein is CASSLERQGNYEQYF.

The chain has TRBV11-2 and TRBJ1-4, with D unresolved. The CDR3 is made up of 15 amino acids. Deletions cut 2 bases from V and 4 bases from J, with 11 bases between. Looked up from germline, CDR1 is SGHAT and CDR2 is FQNNGV. Here the CDR3 reads CASSLRGNLNEKLFF. CDR3 nucleotide sequence: TGTGCCAGCAGCTTAAGAGGGAATCTTAATGAAAAACTGTTTTTT.

The chain joins TRBV7-2 to TRBJ2-1; 10 positions match TRBD2. V trimming: 2 bases; J trimming: 8 bases; junction bases outside the gene matches: 6. There are 15 residues in the CDR3. Germline loops: CDR1 SGHTA, CDR2 FQGNSA. The CDR3 is CASSLLAGVGDEQFF. The CDR3 DNA follows: TGTGCCAGCAGCTTACTAGCGGGGGTCGGGGATGAGCAGTTCTTC.

The chain joins TRBV3-1 (or the pseudogene TRBV3-2) to TRBJ1-2, with 10 bases fitting TRBD1. Looked up from germline, CDR1 is LGHDT and CDR2 is YNNKEL (reference sequence). The ends lost 5 bases at V and 10 bases at J; junction bases unmatched: 7. The CDR3 spans 13 residues. CDR3 sequence reads: CASSDRDRGFYTF. The CDR3 coding sequence is TGTGCCAGCAGCGACCGGGACAGGGGCTTCTACACCTTC.

V usage is TRBV29-1 and J usage is TRBJ2-7; 9 bases align to TRBD1. The CDR3 consists of 13 residues. The V and J ends lost 4 bases and 7 bases, in that order; junction bases with no gene match: 8. Germline V gives CDR1 SQVTM, CDR2 ANQGSEA. CDR3 in DNA: TGCAGCGTTGTCGGGGGACAGGGTGAAGAGCAGTACTTC. It codes for CSVVGGQGEEQYF.

The chain couples TRBV27 to TRBJ2-2; a weak D match, TRBD2 (6 bases). V lost 4 bases and J lost 7, with 10 bases in between. The CDR3 consists of 13 residues. CDR1 is MNHEY and CDR2 is SMNVEV in the germline V gene (reference sequence). CDR3 sequence reads: CASSWGVGGELFF. CDR3 nucleotides: TGTGCCAGCAGTTGGGGGGTCGGCGGGGAGCTGTTTTTT.

This clone was recorded once. The chain links TRBV2 to TRBJ2-1, with D possibly matching TRBD2 (7 bases). With 7 bases removed from V and 6 bases from J, the gap between germline ends came to 13 bases. The CDR3 spans 13 residues. Germline CDR1 and CDR2: SNHLY and FYNNEI. The CDR3 DNA reads as TGTGCCAGCATCAAGGGGGGGGTCAATGAGCAGTTCTTC. The encoded protein is CASIKGGVNEQFF.

In DNA, the CDR3 is TGTGCCTGGAGTGTACAGGTTACTCTTCATGGCTACACCTTC. It encodes CAWSVQVTLHGYTF. This chain joins TRBV30 and TRBJ1-2; possibly TRBD1 for D (5 bases). The CDR3 is 14 residues long. Germline assignment: CDR1 GTSNPN and CDR2 SVGIG (reference sequence). The germline V and J ends were trimmed by 0 bases and 6 bases, with 14 bases remaining between them.

This clone was seen just once. V gene TRBV5-4 combines with J gene TRBJ2-3; D uncertain. Deletions cut 4 bases from V and 1 base from J, with 13 bases between. The CDR3 contains 15 residues. Germline-derived CDR1 and CDR2 are SGHNT and YYREEE (reference sequence). The CDR3 nucleotides read TGTGCCAGCAGCCACGGGTTCGGCCGCACAGATACGCAGTATTTT. It specifies CASSHGFGRTDTQYF.

This clone was observed a single time. The chain uses TRBV5-1 and TRBJ2-7; D perhaps matches TRBD2 (5 bases). Trimming stripped 2 bases from V and 3 bases from J, with 6 bases between. The CDR3 loop spans 12 amino acids. CDR1 and CDR2 (germline): SGHRS, YFSETQ. The CDR3 DNA follows: TGCGCCAGCAGCTTCGGGGTCTACGAGCAGTACTTC. This translates into CASSFGVYEQYF.

The chain employs TRBV11-1 and TRBJ1-4; D call uncertain. Trimming left V 4 bases short and J 7 bases short, with 16 bases between. Germline values: CDR1 SGHAT, CDR2 FQDESV (reference sequence). This CDR3 region has 15 residues. CDR3 sequence (DNA): TGTGCCAGCAGCTCCCTAGACATTGGCGGTGAAAAACTGTTTTTT. Its protein product is CASSSLDIGGEKLFF.

J is TRBJ2-1 and V is TRBV27, with 13 bases that match TRBD2. This CDR3 comprises 15 residues. J was trimmed by 8 bases and V by 6 bases; bases with no gene match: 7. Germline CDR1 reads MNHEY; CDR2 reads SMNVEV (reference sequence). CDR3 sequence (DNA): TGTGCCAGCAGCCATGGGACTAGCGGGGCCCATGAGCAGTTCTTC. Its translation is CASSHGTSGAHEQFF.

The chain is built from TRBV19 and TRBJ1-5, with TRBD1 identical over 7 bases. CDR1 and CDR2 from the germline V gene are LNHDA and SQIVND (reference sequence). The V gene end was trimmed by 3 bases and the J gene end by 1 base; junction bases not matched to a gene: 3. The CDR3 length is 15 residues. The CDR3 is CASSIRQGSNQPQHF. In DNA form, the CDR3 reads TGTGCCAGTAGTATTAGACAGGGCAGCAATCAGCCCCAGCATTTT.

The chain links TRBV19 to TRBJ1-2; possibly TRBD1 for D (5 bases). The CDR3 extends over 14 amino acids. Germline CDR1 reads LNHDA; CDR2 reads SQIVND (reference sequence). V shed 2 bases and J shed 4 bases, with 11 bases lying between them. The CDR3 reads CASSIPQGLYGYTF. The CDR3 DNA follows: TGTGCCAGTAGTATACCGCAGGGCCTCTATGGCTACACCTTC. Together with reference TRBV19 and TRBJ1-2, the CDR3 gives the full variable domain: DGGITQSPKYLFRKEGQNVTLSCEQNLNHDAMYWYRQDPGQGLRLIYYSQIVNDFQKGDIAEGYSVSREKKESFPLTVTSAQKNPTAFYLCASSIPQGLYGYTFGSGTRLTVV.

The rearrangement links TRBV6-5 to TRBJ2-7; TRBD2 agrees at 12 bases. J gave up 3 bases and V 4 bases, and 4 bases lay outside the gene matches. There are 15 residues in the CDR3. Looked up from germline, CDR1 is MNHEY and CDR2 is SVGAGI. This CDR3 reads CASSSLAGGDYEQYF. The CDR3 DNA reads as TGTGCCAGCAGTTCTCTAGCGGGGGGGGACTACGAGCAGTACTTC.

This clone has just a few counts. The chain recombines TRBV5-1 with TRBJ1-1; D gene ambiguous. The CDR3 has 13 residues. V was shortened by 3 bases and J by 4 bases, with 10 bases between the two germline ends. Germline CDR1 is SGHRS and CDR2 is YFSETQ. The CDR3 spells CASSSPLGTEAFF. The CDR3 region has the DNA TGCGCCAGCAGCTCGCCTCTGGGCACTGAAGCTTTCTTT.

The chain recombines TRBV13 with TRBJ2-7, with 9 bases that match TRBD1. The junction had 6 bases not matched to a gene; V was cut back by 3 bases and J by 3 bases. Germline CDR1 PRHDT, CDR2 FYEKMQ (reference sequence). This CDR3 region has 15 residues. DNA for the CDR3: TGTGCCAGCAGCTTCCGGGGACAGGGCCACTACGAGCAGTACTTC. The encoded protein is CASSFRGQGHYEQYF. The full variable domain, rest sourced from reference TRBV13 and TRBJ2-7, is AAGVIQSPRHLIKEKRETATLKCYPIPRHDTVYWYQQGPGQDPQFLISFYEKMQSDKGSIPDRFSAQQFSDYHSELNMSSLELGDSALYFCASSFRGQGHYEQYFGPGTRLTVT.